This T cell receptor (beta chain) was profiled in a study of blood T cell repertoires in COVID-19. Study-wide background: The origin of the acute and convalescent COVID-19 samples was the United States, Italy and Spain. From T cells, B-cell-depleted T cells, or PBMCs came the material, which was cDNA or gDNA.

As handled by the study authors: Amplified reference gene primers provided the basis for estimating nucleated cell counts. Repertoires were generated with immunoSEQ multiplex PCR, while TCRdb's copy carries only in-frame clones and drops some. V, J and clone size reflect that table, while D and trimming were determined from the DNA. Among 250,000 to 300,000 clones listed, approximately 85% were seen once. The CDR3 is 11 residues long. Germline assignment: CDR1 SQVTM and CDR2 ANQGSEA. V shed 4 bases and J shed 7 bases, with 10 bases lying between them. Specimen: peripheral blood. This clonotype originated in a woman in her 70s with acute or convalescent COVID-19. V usage is TRBV29-1 and J usage is TRBJ1-2; no definite D call. CDR3 loop: CSVGSNSGYTF. The DNA for the CDR3 is TGCAGCGTTGGTTCCAACAGTGGCTACACCTTC.